These 6 T cell receptor beta chains originate from one sample sequenced in a study of blood T cell repertoires in COVID-19. The table came from immunoSEQ multiplex PCR; TCRdb's copy has only in-frame clones and leaves some out. This table holds 150,000 to 200,000 clones, around 84% found once. The specimen was peripheral blood. The receptors derive from a woman aged 80 or older with acute or convalescent COVID-19.

The chain has TRBV7-3 and TRBJ2-3; TRBD2 agrees at 10 bases. Germline V gene data show CDR1 as SGHTA and CDR2 as FQGTGA. There are 15 residues in the CDR3. The V segment lost 8 bases and the J segment 2 bases; nucleotides outside the gene matches: 7. The CDR3 sequence is CASGQAGGATDTQYF. CDR3 sequence (DNA): TGTGCCAGCGGGCAAGCGGGGGGGGCCACAGATACGCAGTATTTT. Filled out from reference TRBV7-3 and TRBJ2-3, the complete variable domain reads GAGVSQTPSNKVTEKGKYVELRCDPISGHTALYWYRQSLGQGPEFLIYFQGTGAADDSGLPNDRFFAVRPEGSVSTLKIQRTERGDSAVYLCASGQAGGATDTQYFGPGTRLTVL.

The chain uses TRBV9 and TRBJ1-1; 7 bases align to TRBD1. The junction had 10 bases not matched to a gene; V was cut back by 4 bases and J by 7 bases. Germline CDR1 reads SGDLS; CDR2 reads YYNGEE. This CDR3 spans 14 amino acids. CDR3 region: CASSPRDRSGEAFF. The CDR3 DNA reads as TGTGCCAGCAGCCCCCGGGACAGAAGCGGTGAAGCTTTCTTT.

The chain combines TRBV19 with TRBJ1-2; 7 bases fit TRBD1. Germline V gives CDR1 LNHDA, CDR2 SQIVND (reference sequence). This CDR3 is 14 amino acids long. Germline trimming cut 5 bases from V and 3 bases from J; bases unmatched to any gene: 6. The CDR3 is CASSALTGDYGYTF. The CDR3 coding sequence is TGTGCCAGTAGTGCACTTACAGGGGACTATGGCTACACCTTC. The full variable domain, its missing parts supplied by reference TRBV19 and TRBJ1-2, is DGGITQSPKYLFRKEGQNVTLSCEQNLNHDAMYWYRQDPGQGLRLIYYSQIVNDFQKGDIAEGYSVSREKKESFPLTVTSAQKNPTAFYLCASSALTGDYGYTFGSGTRLTVV.

This clone was observed a few times. The gene calls are TRBV6-4 and TRBJ2-1; 11 nucleotides line up with TRBD2. With V trimmed by 1 base and J by 6 bases, 2 bases remained unmatched. Germline V gives CDR1 MRHNA, CDR2 SNTAGT. This CDR3 region has 15 residues. CDR3 nucleotides: TGTGCCAGCAGTGACTTAGCGGGGGGGCGCAATGAGCAGTTCTTC. Its translation: CASSDLAGGRNEQFF.

The chain has TRBV18 and TRBJ2-1, with D unclear. CDR3 length: 12 amino acids. Per the germline V gene, CDR1 is KGHSH and CDR2 is LQKENI. V was clipped by 4 bases and J by 13 bases, with 14 bases between them. CDR3 in amino acids: CASSLADRKQFF. CDR3 in DNA: TGTGCCAGCTCACTAGCAGATCGTAAACAGTTCTTC.

Note on this clone: The same CDR3 arises from other DNA sequences in this sample as well. This rearrangement joins TRBV5-6 to TRBJ1-1; D is possibly TRBD1 (6 bases). The V and J ends lost 0 bases and 8 bases respectively, with 11 bases between them. This CDR3 has 13 residues. CDR1 is SGHDT and CDR2 is YYEEEE in the germline V gene. As DNA, the CDR3 is TGTGCCAGCAGCTTGGTGGGGGGGCAGGAAGCTTTCTTT. Translating it yields CASSLVGGQEAFF. Full variable domain (missing parts from reference TRBV5-6 and TRBJ1-1): DAGVTQSPTHLIKTRGQQVTLRCSPKSGHDTVSWYQQALGQGPQFIFQYYEEEERQRGNFPDRFSGHQFPNYSSELNVNALLLGDSALYLCASSLVGGQEAFFGQGTRLTVV.